A single sample gave rise to the 26 T cell receptor beta chains below, sequenced in a study of blood T cells in healthy people across ages. A second PCR, run for about 7 to 11 cycles, used a sample-barcoded 5' primer plus a J-beta primer mix. From the 5' RACE reads, TCRdb called clonotypes with MiXCR, one entry per CDR3 protein. This sample has roughly 700,000 distinct CDR3 sequences, with around 49% found just once. The sample was blood. The receptors derive from a woman in her sixties or seventies in good health.

This clonotype has ten or more counts. The chain links TRBV12-3 or TRBV12-4 to TRBJ2-7; 7 bases agree with TRBD1. The CDR3 loop spans 14 amino acids. Trimming at V came to 4 bases and at J to 2 bases, leaving 5 bases not matched to a gene. Here the CDR3 DNA reads TGTGCCAGCAGTTCACAGGGGTCCGCCTACGAGCAGTACTTC. Encoded protein: CASSSQGSAYEQYF.

The chain combines TRBV10-3 with TRBJ2-1, with TRBD2 matching over 8 bases. The J segment lost 3 bases and the V segment lost 11 bases, leaving 9 bases of the junction unmatched. Germline-derived CDR1 and CDR2 are ENHRY and SYGVKD. CDR3 length equals 14 residues. The CDR3 coding sequence is TGTGCCTTCTCCCGGGAGGGGGGCTACAATGAGCAGTTCTTC. This encodes CAFSREGGYNEQFF.

This clonotype came up a few times. V gene TRBV5-5 combines with J gene TRBJ2-1; D possibly corresponds to TRBD2 (5 bases). V shed 0 bases and J shed 7 bases, with 14 bases lying between them. The germline CDR1 and CDR2 sequences are SGHKS and YYEKEE (reference sequence). This CDR3 spans 15 amino acids. The CDR3 DNA follows: TGTGCCAGCAGCTTGGAACCCTTATCGGGGAATGAGCAGTTCTTC. This gives the protein CASSLEPLSGNEQFF.

The rearrangement uses TRBV28 and TRBJ2-7; TRBD2 agrees at 9 bases. This CDR3 contains 17 residues. V trimming: 4 bases; J trimming: 2 bases; junction bases outside the gene matches: 12. Germline CDR1 MDHEN, CDR2 SYDVKM. The CDR3 is CASSSTRARGRAYEQYF. The CDR3 DNA is TGTGCCAGCAGTTCGACACGGGCTCGCGGGAGGGCCTACGAGCAGTACTTC.

The sample holds a few counts of this clonotype. The chain employs TRBV7-2 and TRBJ2-7, with 8 bases lining up with TRBD1. This CDR3 spans 14 amino acids. V shed 3 bases and J 1 base; nucleotides not matched to a gene: 2. Germline lookup yields CDR1 SGHTA and CDR2 FQGNSA. The CDR3 DNA reads as TGTGCCAGCAGCTTGACAGGGGAATCCTACGAGCAGTACTTC. Protein sequence: CASSLTGESYEQYF.

This clonotype was seen only a few times. The V and J genes are TRBV7-2 and TRBJ2-3; TRBD1 matches 12 bases. V was clipped by 6 bases and J by 8 bases; unmatched bases: 6. CDR1 is SGHTA and CDR2 is FQGNSA in the germline V gene. The CDR3 is 14 residues long. This CDR3 reads CASSWDRGLVTQYF. As DNA, the CDR3 is TGTGCCAGCAGTTGGGACAGGGGGCTGGTTACGCAGTATTTT.

CDR3: CSVARTGNYGYTF. The DNA of the CDR3 is TGCAGCGTGGCCCGGACAGGGAACTATGGCTACACCTTC. V gene TRBV29-1 combines with J gene TRBJ1-2; 8 bases align to TRBD1. The CDR3 covers 13 residues. Trimming at V came to 6 bases and at J to 2 bases, leaving 5 bases not matched to a gene. Germline V CDR1 and CDR2: SQVTM, ANQGSEA.

This clonotype was counted between two and nine times. This chain uses TRBV9 with TRBJ2-1, with TRBD2 identical over 10 bases. Matching the DNA end better, TRBJ2-7 makes the J call doubtful. The CDR3 totals 16 residues. Per the germline V gene, CDR1 is SGDLS and CDR2 is YYNGEE. The DNA of the CDR3 is TGTGCCAGCAGCATGACCGGGACTAGCGATTACAATGAGCAGTACTTC. This encodes CASSMTGTSDYNEQYF.

To note about this clonotype: A much larger clone lies one base from this, so it may be a read error. This chain uses TRBV5-1 with TRBJ1-2; D unclear. CDR1 and CDR2 (germline): SGHRS, YFSETQ. V lost 4 bases to trimming and J lost 4 bases, with 8 bases between them. The CDR3 covers 12 residues. Here the CDR3 DNA reads TGCGCCAGCAGCCCTGACGTCTATGGCTACACCTTC. This sequence encodes CASSPDVYGYTF. Combining the CDR3 with reference TRBV5-1 and TRBJ1-2 gives the whole variable domain KAGVTQTPRYLIKTRGQQVTLSCSPISGHRSVSWYQQTPGQGLQFLFEYFSETQRNKGNFPGRFSGRQFSNSRSEMNVSTLELGDSALYLCASSPDVYGYTFGSGTRLTVV.

The gene calls are TRBV4-2 and TRBJ2-1; TRBD2 agrees at 11 bases. The V gene's germline CDR1 is LGHNA and CDR2 YNFKEQ. This CDR3 has 13 residues. Germline trimming cut 8 bases from V and 7 bases from J; bases unmatched to any gene: 4. CDR3 amino acids: CASLLAGGNEQFF. CDR3 nucleotides: TGTGCCAGCCTCTTAGCGGGAGGGAATGAGCAGTTCTTC.

The chain carries TRBV20-1 and TRBJ2-4; TRBD1 matches at 9 bases. The germline CDR1 and CDR2 sequences are DFQATT and SNEGSKA (reference sequence). The ends lost 6 bases at V and 5 bases at J; junction bases unmatched: 8. The CDR3 is made up of 14 amino acids. The CDR3 region has the DNA TGCAGTGCGGAGCCCTGGGACAGGGAAAACATTCAGTACTTC. Translation: CSAEPWDRENIQYF.

This clonotype was seen a few times. The rearrangement links TRBV6-5 to TRBJ2-1; 11 bases agree with TRBD2. The length of the CDR3 is 14 residues. Germline CDR1 reads MNHEY; CDR2 reads SVGAGI. The J segment lost 9 bases and the V segment lost 7 bases, leaving 8 bases of the junction unmatched. CDR3 in DNA: TGTGCCAGCACCATAGCGGGGGGGCCGGGTGAGCAGTTCTTC. Amino acid sequence: CASTIAGGPGEQFF.

The rearrangement uses TRBV27 and TRBJ1-5, with 7 bases aligning to TRBD1. Germline V gives CDR1 MNHEY, CDR2 SMNVEV (reference sequence). V dropped 1 base and J dropped 6; count of bases not matched to a gene: 6. The CDR3 is made up of 15 amino acids. The CDR3 DNA reads TGTGCCAGCAGTTTATTAGGGGGCGGTGTTCAGCCCCAGCATTTT. Its protein product is CASSLLGGGVQPQHF.

This clonotype has only a few counts. The gene calls are TRBV28 and TRBJ2-7; 7 nucleotides align to TRBD1. V lost 7 bases and J lost 2; bases outside the gene matches: 14. CDR3 length: 16 amino acids. CDR1 MDHEN and CDR2 SYDVKM come from the germline V gene. The CDR3 DNA follows: TGTGCCAGCACACCTATAACAGGGGTTCCGCCCTACGAGCAGTACTTC. Its protein product is CASTPITGVPPYEQYF.

This chain uses TRBV12-3 or TRBV12-4 with TRBJ2-2; a weak D match, TRBD1 (5 bases). Trimming pared 5 bases from V and 1 base from J, leaving 11 bases between. The CDR3 runs to 15 residues. CDR3 amino acids: CASSDTQGNTGELFF. The CDR3 DNA follows: TGTGCCAGCAGTGACACCCAGGGGAACACCGGGGAGCTGTTTTTT.

With respect to this clonotype: A much bigger clone sits one base away, suggesting this may be a read error. This sequence joins TRBV28 and TRBJ2-1, with D hard to call. Germline V gives CDR1 MDHEN, CDR2 SYDVKM. The CDR3 runs to 11 residues. V shed 5 bases and J shed 12 bases, with 11 bases lying between them. The CDR3 DNA follows: TGTGCCAGCAGTCCTTACAGTGGGCAGTTCTTC. Translated: CASSPYSGQFF.

The chain has TRBV6-2 or TRBV6-3 and TRBJ2-6; 14 nucleotides line up with TRBD2. This CDR3 region has 24 residues. CDR1 is MNHEY and CDR2 is SVGEGT in the germline V gene. With V trimmed by 7 bases and J by 0 bases, 23 bases remained unmatched. The CDR3: CASNQAAGRGTSGRISSGANVLTF. In DNA, the CDR3 is TGTGCCAGCAACCAAGCGGCGGGTCGCGGGACTAGCGGGAGAATAAGCTCTGGGGCCAACGTCCTGACTTTC.

This clonotype has ten or more counts. This chain links TRBV15 with TRBJ2-7, with D hard to call. This CDR3 contains 12 residues. With 5 bases removed from V and 2 bases from J, the gap between germline ends came to 7 bases. The germline V gene has CDR1 LNHNV and CDR2 YYDKDF (reference sequence). The CDR3: CATSRPPYEQYF. The CDR3 nucleotides are TGTGCCACCAGCCGGCCCCCCTACGAGCAGTACTTC.

This clonotype appeared a few times. The V and J genes are TRBV9 and TRBJ2-7; D is uncertain. The CDR3 has 14 residues. Germline lookup yields CDR1 SGDLS and CDR2 YYNGEE. The germline V and J ends were trimmed by 0 bases and 0 bases, with 7 bases remaining between them. For the CDR3, the DNA is TGTGCCAGCAGCGTAGACCCAACCTCCTACGAGCAGTACTTC. Amino acid sequence: CASSVDPTSYEQYF. The complete variable domain, with remaining parts taken from reference TRBV9 and TRBJ2-7, reads DSGVTQTPKHLITATGQRVTLRCSPRSGDLSVYWYQQSLDQGLQFLIQYYNGEERAKGNILERFSAQQFPDLHSELNLSSLELGDSALYFCASSVDPTSYEQYFGPGTRLTVT.

The chain couples TRBV13 to TRBJ2-5; 7 bases match TRBD2. Trimming at V came to 2 bases and at J to 0 bases, leaving 15 bases not matched to a gene. This CDR3 comprises 19 residues. Germline-derived CDR1 and CDR2 are PRHDT and FYEKMQ (reference sequence). CDR3 loop: CASSLTGLPIRGYQETQYF. CDR3 bases: TGTGCCAGCAGCTTAACGGGACTACCAATACGAGGGTACCAAGAGACCCAGTACTTC.

The CDR3 is CASRAGTPYEQYF. The CDR3 DNA sequence: TGCGCCAGCAGGGCCGGGACACCGTACGAGCAGTACTTC. This rearrangement joins TRBV10-1 to TRBJ2-5; tentative D call: TRBD1 (6 bases). TRBJ2-7 explains the end of the DNA better; the J call may be wrong. The V gene's germline CDR1 is WNHNN and CDR2 SYGVQD (reference sequence). The CDR3 extends over 13 amino acids.

The V gene is TRBV5-1, the J gene TRBJ2-1; the match to TRBD2 covers 10 bases. The assigned J gene may be wrong: the sequence end matches TRBJ2-7 better. The germline V gene encodes CDR1 SGHRS and CDR2 YFSETQ. The CDR3 is 18 amino acids. CDR3 in DNA: TGCGCCAGCAGCTTGTTGGTAGCGGGAGGCCCTTCACCCTTTGAGCAGTACTTC. Translating gives CASSLLVAGGPSPFEQYF.

The rearrangement uses TRBV20-1 and TRBJ2-1, with 11 bases that match TRBD2. With V trimmed by 1 base and J by 7 bases, 6 bases remained unmatched. Germline loops: CDR1 DFQATT, CDR2 SNEGSKA (reference sequence). The CDR3 is 15 residues long. CDR3 coding DNA: TGCAGTGCTAGAGTGACTAGCGGGAATAGAAATGAGCAGTTCTTC. Translated: CSARVTSGNRNEQFF.

DNA for the CDR3: TGCAGTGCTAGAGCCGCTAGCGGGAGCGGAGAGACCCAGTACTTC. This encodes CSARAASGSGETQYF. The V call is TRBV20-1, the J call TRBJ2-5; TRBD2 agrees at 10 bases. V was pared by 1 base and J by 4 bases, with 6 bases of the junction left unmatched. The CDR3 is made up of 15 amino acids. The germline V gene has CDR1 DFQATT and CDR2 SNEGSKA (reference sequence).

The chain recombines TRBV25-1 with TRBJ2-5; possibly TRBD2 for D (6 bases). Per germline, CDR1 MGHDK and CDR2 SYGVNS. The CDR3 is 13 residues long. Between the trimmed V and J ends, which lost 6 bases and 2 bases, there was a span of 10 bases. This CDR3 is CASSSAGQETQYF. DNA of the CDR3: TGTGCCAGCAGCTCGGCGGGGCAAGAGACCCAGTACTTC.

The chain has TRBV10-3 and TRBJ2-1; D is possibly TRBD2 (6 bases). The germline V gene has CDR1 ENHRY and CDR2 SYGVKD. With 6 bases removed from V and 6 bases from J, the gap between germline ends came to 12 bases. The CDR3 loop spans 13 amino acids. CDR3 bases: TGTGCCATCAGCGGGACTCAAACCAATGAGCAGTTCTTC. This gives the protein CAISGTQTNEQFF.